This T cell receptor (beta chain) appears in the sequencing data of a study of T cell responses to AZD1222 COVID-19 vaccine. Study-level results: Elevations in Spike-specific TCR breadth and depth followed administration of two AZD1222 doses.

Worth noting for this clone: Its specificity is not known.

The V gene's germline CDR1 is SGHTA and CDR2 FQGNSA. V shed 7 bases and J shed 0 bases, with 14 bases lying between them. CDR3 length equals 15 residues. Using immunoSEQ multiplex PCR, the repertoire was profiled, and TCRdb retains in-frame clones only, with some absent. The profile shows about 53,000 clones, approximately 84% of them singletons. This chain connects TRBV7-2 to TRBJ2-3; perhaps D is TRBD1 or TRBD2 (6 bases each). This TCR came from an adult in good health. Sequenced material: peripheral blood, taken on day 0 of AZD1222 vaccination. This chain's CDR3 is CASNLAGQSTDTQYF. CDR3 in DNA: TGTGCCAGCAACCTTGCGGGACAAAGCACAGATACGCAGTATTTT.